This T cell receptor beta chain was recorded in a study of shared clonotypes between healthy human individuals. The authors split each subset's genomic DNA evenly across several immunoSEQ plates. Profiled with immunoSEQ multiplex PCR; TCRdb holds only in-frame clones, not every one. Here the sample spans 550,000 to 750,000 clones, less than 97% being singletons. Selected positively for CCR7 and CD45RO-negative, naive CD8 cells excluded terminally differentiated effector memory CD45RA+ cells. Germline V gives CDR1 SNHLY, CDR2 FYNNEI. With 9 bases removed from V and 0 bases from J, the gap between germline ends came to 6 bases. The CDR3 extends over 11 amino acids. As regards this clone: Its cognate antigen is unknown.

The study's findings and limits: Among donors, sharing of clonotypes was expected to be affected by sequencing depth.

The V and J genes are TRBV2 and TRBJ2-7; D unresolved. The TCR was taken from a woman aged 25 to 39 in good health. What was sequenced was naive CD8+ T cells sorted from blood. The CDR3 sequence: CARGPSYEQYF. In DNA form, the CDR3 reads TGTGCCAGAGGGCCCTCCTACGAGCAGTACTTC.